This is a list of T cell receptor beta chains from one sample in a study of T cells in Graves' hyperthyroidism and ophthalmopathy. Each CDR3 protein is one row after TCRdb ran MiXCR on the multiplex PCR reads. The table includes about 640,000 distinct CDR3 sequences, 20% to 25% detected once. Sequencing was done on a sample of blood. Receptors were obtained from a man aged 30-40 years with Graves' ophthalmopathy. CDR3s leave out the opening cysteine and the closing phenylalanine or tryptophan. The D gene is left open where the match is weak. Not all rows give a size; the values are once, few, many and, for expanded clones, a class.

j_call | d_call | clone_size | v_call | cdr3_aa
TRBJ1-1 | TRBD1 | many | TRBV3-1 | ASSLGTVTEAF
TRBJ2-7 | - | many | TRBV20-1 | SAIRHDLLAYEQY
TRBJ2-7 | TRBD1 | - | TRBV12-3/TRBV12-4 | ASSFYRGVDEQY
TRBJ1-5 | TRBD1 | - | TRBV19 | ASSITGTEYSNQPQH
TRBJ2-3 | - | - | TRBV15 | AILDRGASTDTQY
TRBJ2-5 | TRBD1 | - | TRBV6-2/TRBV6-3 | ASSYFTGTGEWETQY
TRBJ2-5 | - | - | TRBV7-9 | ASSIRERETQY
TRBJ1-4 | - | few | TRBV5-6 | ASSSGTRNEKLF
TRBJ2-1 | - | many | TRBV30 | AWIPQPGEQF
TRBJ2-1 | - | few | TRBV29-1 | SVGGQLPSAYNEQF
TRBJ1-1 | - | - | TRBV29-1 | SVLGRGEGNTEAF
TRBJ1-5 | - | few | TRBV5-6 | ASSLRDGQPQH
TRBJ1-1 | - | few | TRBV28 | ASSLLTENTEAF
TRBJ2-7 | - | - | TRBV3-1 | ASSQDPGTRFEQY
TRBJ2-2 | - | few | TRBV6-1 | ASRNSGNTGELF
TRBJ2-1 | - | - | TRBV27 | ASKPFSGSSYNEQF
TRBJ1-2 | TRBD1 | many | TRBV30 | AWSVPGTGGAVYGYT
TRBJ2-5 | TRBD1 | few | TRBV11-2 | ASSTRQGPQETQY
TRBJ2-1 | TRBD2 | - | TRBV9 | ASSVDPGGSSYNEQF
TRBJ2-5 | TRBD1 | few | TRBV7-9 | ASSLTGTGEETQY
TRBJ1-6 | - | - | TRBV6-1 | ASSWDALSSYNSPLH
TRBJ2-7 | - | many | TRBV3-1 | ASSQEDVAYEQY
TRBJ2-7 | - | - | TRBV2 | ASREDSPGVQY
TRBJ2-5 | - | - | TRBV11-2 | ASSPRSQGLEETQY
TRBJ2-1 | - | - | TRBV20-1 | SARRRGWNEQF
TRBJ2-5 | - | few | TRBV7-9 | ASSHREEETQY
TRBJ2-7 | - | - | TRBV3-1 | ASSKNNKHYEQY
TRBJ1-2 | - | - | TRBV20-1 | SARRTYGYT
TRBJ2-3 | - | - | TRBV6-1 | ASSVSSGADTQY
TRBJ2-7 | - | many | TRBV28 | ASSFQGGYYEQY
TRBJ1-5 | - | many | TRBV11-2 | ASSLDSYSNQPQH
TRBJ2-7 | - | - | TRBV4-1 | ASSQVEGPSEEQY
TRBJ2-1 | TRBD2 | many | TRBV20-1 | SEASGRAYYNEQF
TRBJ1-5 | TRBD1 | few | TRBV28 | ASSSTGGVNQPQH
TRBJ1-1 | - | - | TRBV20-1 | SAGGASYEAF
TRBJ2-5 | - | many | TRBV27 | ASSDQETQY
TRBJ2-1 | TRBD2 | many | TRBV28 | ASRVAGSYNEQF
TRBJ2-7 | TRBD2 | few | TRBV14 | VSSSTGLAGSWEQY
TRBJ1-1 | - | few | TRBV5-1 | ASRIDLNTEAF
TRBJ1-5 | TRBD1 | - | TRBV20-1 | SAGQGYQPQH
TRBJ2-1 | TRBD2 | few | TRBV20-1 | SAGLAGGPGEQF
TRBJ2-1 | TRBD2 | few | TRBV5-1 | ASRPGTSTGNEQF